The rows below give T cell receptor beta chains drawn from one sample of a study of T cell changes during pregnancy in multiple sclerosis. The data were produced by immunoSEQ multiplex PCR, yet TCRdb's version contains in-frame clones alone and is incomplete. Among about 38,000 clones listed, over 90% were seen once. The sequencing used CD4+ T cells from peripheral blood mononuclear cells, collected after pregnancy. All receptors come from a female donor in good health, enrolled as a control in a pregnancy study. CDR3s include the opening cysteine and the closing phenylalanine or tryptophan. A D gene is named only where the DNA matches it firmly. Clone size is given for some rows only: seen once, a few or many times, or a class if the clone is expanded.

J | size | D | V | CDR3 | DNA
TRBJ2-2 | once | TRBD2 | TRBV19 | CASSKLAGNTGELFF | TGTGCCAGTAGTAAACTAGCGGGTAACACCGGGGAGCTGTTTTTT
TRBJ2-4 | once | TRBD1 | TRBV6-4 | CASRIPDRGLELAKNIQYF | TGTGCCAGCAGAATTCCGGACAGGGGCCTTGAACTAGCCAAAAACATTCAGTACTTC
TRBJ1-4 | - | - | TRBV5-6 | CASSLGATTATNEKLFF | TGTGCCAGCAGCTTGGGGGCCACCACTGCAACTAATGAAAAACTGTTTTTT
TRBJ1-5 | - | - | TRBV7-9 | CASSLGGPHQPQHF | TGTGCCAGCAGCTTGGGCGGGCCCCATCAGCCCCAGCATTTT
TRBJ1-4 | - | TRBD1 | TRBV7-9 | CASSESTGGLGTNEKLFF | TGTGCCAGCAGCGAAAGCACAGGGGGCCTAGGAACTAATGAAAAACTGTTTTTT
TRBJ1-4 | few | - | TRBV30 | CAWSPRRATNEKLFF | TGTGCCTGGAGTCCTCGACGGGCAACTAATGAAAAACTGTTTTTT
TRBJ2-3 | - | TRBD1 | TRBV12-5 | CASGLFSFRGTIPSTDTQYF | TGTGCTAGTGGTTTGTTTTCCTTCAGGGGGACGATACCTAGCACAGATACGCAGTATTTT
TRBJ1-1 | - | TRBD1 | TRBV5-6 | CASSLRVGAGGGHTEAFF | TGTGCCAGCAGCTTGAGGGTCGGGGCAGGGGGCGGCCACACTGAAGCTTTCTTT
TRBJ1-6 | - | - | TRBV30 | CAWSVPQQSSYNSPLHF | TGTGCCTGGAGTGTACCCCAACAGAGCTCCTATAATTCACCCCTCCACTTT
TRBJ2-7 | - | - | TRBV5-5 | CASSSFTGSPYEQYF | TGTGCCAGCAGCTCCTTTACAGGCTCCCCCTACGAGCAGTACTTC
TRBJ2-3 | once | TRBD2 | TRBV19 | CASSLISGRVDTQYF | TGTGCCAGTAGTTTAATTAGCGGGAGAGTAGATACGCAGTATTTT
TRBJ1-1 | - | - | TRBV6-6 | CASRLGTNTEAFF | TGTGCCAGCCGACTCGGGACAAACACTGAAGCTTTCTTT
TRBJ2-7 | - | - | TRBV6-5 | CASTPDTTYEQYF | TGTGCCAGCACCCCAGACACCACGTACGAGCAGTACTTC
TRBJ1-2 | once | TRBD1 | TRBV18 | CASSPYGQGADGYTF | TGTGCCAGCTCACCGTACGGGCAGGGGGCGGATGGCTACACCTTC
TRBJ2-7 | - | - | TRBV7-2 | CASSLNPGVGYEQYF | TGTGCCAGCAGCTTAAATCCGGGAGTCGGCTACGAGCAGTACTTC
TRBJ2-2 | - | - | TRBV7-9 | CASSPIGSQGLWTGELFF | TGTGCCAGCAGCCCGATAGGCTCTCAGGGGTTGTGGACCGGGGAGCTGTTTTTT
TRBJ2-7 | - | - | TRBV2 | CASSMGLYPYEQYF | TGTGCCAGCAGTATGGGCCTCTACCCCTACGAGCAGTACTTC
TRBJ2-2 | - | - | TRBV5-4 | CASSYVESGELFF | TGTGCCAGCAGCTACGTAGAAAGCGGGGAGCTGTTTTTT
TRBJ2-1 | - | TRBD2 | TRBV5-1 | CASGGGTSSEQFF | TGCGCCAGCGGGGGAGGGACTAGCAGTGAGCAGTTCTTC
TRBJ2-1 | - | TRBD2 | TRBV14 | CASSELAGGYNEQFF | TGTGCCAGCAGCGAACTAGCGGGGGGGTACAATGAGCAGTTCTTC
TRBJ2-1 | - | TRBD2 | TRBV5-6 | CASSLAGTSGGEQFF | TGTGCCAGCAGCTTGGCAGGGACTAGTGGTGGTGAGCAGTTCTTC
TRBJ1-2 | - | - | TRBV27 | CASRSSGESDYTF | TGTGCCAGCAGAAGCAGCGGCGAAAGTGACTACACCTTC
TRBJ2-1 | - | TRBD2 | TRBV18 | CASSPGLAGTSNEQFF | TGTGCCAGCTCACCAGGGCTAGCGGGAACAAGTAATGAGCAGTTCTTC
TRBJ1-5 | - | - | TRBV18 | CASSLKGRDGNQPQHF | TGTGCCAGCTCACTCAAGGGGAGGGATGGCAATCAGCCCCAGCATTTT
TRBJ2-3 | - | - | TRBV30 | CAWSVQAGSTDTQYF | TGTGCCTGGAGTGTACAGGCTGGATCCACAGATACGCAGTATTTT
TRBJ1-2 | - | TRBD1 | TRBV19 | CASSRDRGPGGYGYTF | TGTGCCAGTAGTAGGGACAGGGGCCCGGGAGGCTATGGCTACACCTTC
TRBJ1-1 | few | TRBD1 | TRBV27 | CASSSVTGEAFF | TGTGCCAGCAGTTCGGTGACAGGGGAAGCTTTCTTT
TRBJ2-1 | - | TRBD2 | TRBV7-9 | CASSLGPSGTGYNEQFF | TGTGCCAGCAGCTTAGGTCCTAGCGGGACGGGATACAATGAGCAGTTCTTC
TRBJ2-3 | - | - | TRBV10-3 | CAISESADTQYF | TGTGCCATCAGTGAGTCGGCTGATACGCAGTATTTT
TRBJ1-1 | - | - | TRBV19 | CASSISISGRGGTEAFF | TGTGCCAGTAGTATATCCATATCGGGGAGAGGCGGCACTGAAGCTTTCTTT
TRBJ1-5 | - | - | TRBV10-2 | CASSRGREYGNQPQHF | TGCGCCAGCAGCCGTGGTAGGGAGTACGGCAATCAGCCCCAGCATTTT
TRBJ2-1 | - | TRBD2 | TRBV30 | CAWCPSGRGSYNEQFF | TGTGCCTGGTGCCCTAGCGGGAGGGGCTCCTACAATGAGCAGTTCTTC
TRBJ2-1 | - | TRBD2 | TRBV9 | CASSSPGLAGGSYNEQFF | TGTGCCAGCAGCTCGCCGGGACTAGCGGGGGGCTCCTACAATGAGCAGTTCTTC
TRBJ1-4 | - | TRBD1 | TRBV29-1 | CSVGGQGGKLFF | TGCAGCGTTGGGGGACAGGGGGGAAAACTGTTTTTT